This record covers a single T cell receptor (beta chain). Its antigen is still unknown. The entry originates in a study of T cells expressing NK-cell markers. The study, taken as a whole, reports: Dominant NKG2C+ clonotypes accounted for about 1.0-8% of CD8+ T cells in 5 to 7 donors. These clonotypes, the leaders elsewhere, also led the CD3+CD56-NKG2C+ fraction in four donors.

Researchers built TCR beta cDNA using 5'RACE template switching with UMIs. TCRdb re-called the 5' RACE reads, yielding one record per CDR3 amino acid sequence without DNA. This table lists 500,000 to 700,000 distinct CDR3 sequences. The sample was blood T cells: a sorted CD56 or NKG2C T cell subset, CD4+ or CD8+ T cells, or bulk PBMC T cells (not recorded which). The sequence was collected from a man aged 18 to 29 in good health.

CDR3 loop: CSVAGQGRVRYTF. The rearrangement links TRBV29-1 to TRBJ1-2; the D gene TCRdb calls, TRBD1, cannot be checked with no DNA. The germline V gene has CDR1 SQVTM and CDR2 ANQGSEA. The CDR3 runs to 13 residues. Together with reference TRBV29-1 and TRBJ1-2, the CDR3 gives the full variable domain: SAVISQKPSRDICQRGTSLTIQCQVDSQVTMMFWYRQQPGQSLTLIATANQGSEATYESGFVIDKFPISRPNLTFSTLTVSNMSPEDSSIYLCSVAGQGRVRYTFGSGTRLTVV.